The 8 T cell receptor beta chains in this list originate from one sample, sequenced in a study of CD8+ T cells in alopecia areata. After isolation, RNA underwent reverse transcription to generate cDNA as the sequencing template. The data were produced by immunoSEQ multiplex PCR, yet TCRdb's version contains in-frame clones alone and is incomplete. The sample contains about 150,000 clones, about 53% of which appear only once. Sequences were derived from CD8+ T cells sorted from blood, sampled at week 0. These receptors originate from a human donor with alopecia areata.

The V and J genes are TRBV13 and TRBJ2-5; maybe TRBD1 (5 bases). The germline gives CDR1 PRHDT, CDR2 FYEKMQ (reference sequence). V shed 4 bases and J shed 5 bases, with 17 bases lying between them. The CDR3 has 15 amino acids. In DNA, the CDR3 is TGTGCCAGCAGCTCCCAGGACACCCGTGGGGAGACCCAGTACTTC. This encodes CASSSQDTRGETQYF. Combining the CDR3 with reference TRBV13 and TRBJ2-5 gives the whole variable domain AAGVIQSPRHLIKEKRETATLKCYPIPRHDTVYWYQQGPGQDPQFLISFYEKMQSDKGSIPDRFSAQQFSDYHSELNMSSLELGDSALYFCASSSQDTRGETQYFGPGTRLLVL.

The chain recombines TRBV29-1 with TRBJ1-1, with D possibly matching TRBD1 (6 bases). CDR3 length: 15 residues. Germline CDR1 is SQVTM and CDR2 is ANQGSEA. Trimming pared 0 bases from V and 1 base from J, leaving 12 bases between. CDR3 sequence reads: CSVEEVQGRNTEAFF. CDR3 in DNA: TGCAGCGTTGAAGAGGTCCAGGGGCGGAACACTGAAGCTTTCTTT.

CDR3: CASSLEGTQGAIHQPQHF. The CDR3 nucleotides are TGTGCCAGCAGCTTAGAGGGGACCCAAGGCGCTATTCATCAGCCCCAGCATTTT. The genes are TRBV7-2 and TRBJ1-5; TRBD1 might be the D (5 bases). Trimming shortened V by 1 base and J by 5 bases, and 21 bases separated the two germline ends. Germline V gene sequence: CDR1 SGHTA, CDR2 FQGNSA. CDR3 length: 18 residues.

The J gene is TRBJ1-1, the V gene TRBV30; TRBD1 matches 9 bases. The CDR3 spans 15 residues. Unmatched junction bases numbered 9, after V lost 4 bases and J lost 3 bases. In germline, CDR1 is GTSNPN, CDR2 SVGIG (reference sequence). CDR3 protein: CAWNPPGTGYTEAFF. The CDR3 DNA sequence: TGTGCCTGGAATCCGCCCGGGACAGGGTACACTGAAGCTTTCTTT.

This chain links TRBV9 with TRBJ2-1; D gene uncertain. Germline loops: CDR1 SGDLS, CDR2 YYNGEE. The CDR3 sequence is 13 residues long. The ends were cut back, 3 bases at V and 2 bases at J, with 6 bases in the middle. The CDR3 nucleotides are TGTGCCAGCAGCGGCACCCCCTACAATGAGCAGTTCTTC. Its protein is CASSGTPYNEQFF.

This clone was observed many times. The chain couples TRBV4-3 to TRBJ2-3, with 11 bases fitting TRBD2. The J segment lost 4 bases and the V segment lost 4 bases, leaving 13 bases of the junction unmatched. The CDR3 totals 18 residues. CDR1 LGHNA and CDR2 YSLEER come from the germline V gene. The CDR3 sequence: CASSPSGVAGGRSDTQYF. For the CDR3, the DNA is TGCGCCAGCAGCCCGAGTGGAGTAGCGGGGGGGCGATCAGATACGCAGTATTTT.

V usage is TRBV4-3 and J usage is TRBJ2-1; unclear D gene. Germline lookup yields CDR1 LGHNA and CDR2 YSLEER. This CDR3 has 16 amino acids. V lost 0 bases and J 7 bases, leaving 16 bases between the germline ends. The CDR3 DNA is TGCGCCAGCAGCCAAGATATAACGCCAAGGGTTAATGAGCAGTTCTTC. Amino acid sequence: CASSQDITPRVNEQFF.

CDR3 loop: CSVEASVTGYTF. CDR3 DNA: TGCAGCGTTGAAGCGAGTGTCACGGGCTACACCTTC. The genes are TRBV29-1 and TRBJ1-2, with D unresolved. Germline CDR1 reads SQVTM; CDR2 reads ANQGSEA. V lost 1 base and J 8 bases, leaving 11 bases between the germline ends. CDR3 length: 12 residues.